This T cell receptor beta chain is drawn from a study of blood T cell repertoires in COVID-19. Study-level background: Collection of acute and convalescent COVID-19 samples took place in the United States, Italy and Spain.

Germline values: CDR1 SGHVS, CDR2 FQNEAQ. V dropped 1 base and J dropped 0 bases, with 16 bases sitting between them. This CDR3 spans 18 amino acids. Clones were read by immunoSEQ multiplex PCR, and TCRdb kept only the in-frame ones, dropping some. The sample includes roughly 140,000 clones, around 80% of them seen just once. This rearrangement joins TRBV7-8 to TRBJ2-1; possibly TRBD2 for D (6 bases). Sequencing was carried out using peripheral blood. The clonotype originates from a man between 60 and 75 years old with active or convalescent COVID-19. The CDR3 region is CASSLGPLGGVSYNEQFF. As DNA, the CDR3 is TGTGCCAGCAGCTTAGGCCCCCTGGGGGGAGTCTCCTACAATGAGCAGTTCTTC.